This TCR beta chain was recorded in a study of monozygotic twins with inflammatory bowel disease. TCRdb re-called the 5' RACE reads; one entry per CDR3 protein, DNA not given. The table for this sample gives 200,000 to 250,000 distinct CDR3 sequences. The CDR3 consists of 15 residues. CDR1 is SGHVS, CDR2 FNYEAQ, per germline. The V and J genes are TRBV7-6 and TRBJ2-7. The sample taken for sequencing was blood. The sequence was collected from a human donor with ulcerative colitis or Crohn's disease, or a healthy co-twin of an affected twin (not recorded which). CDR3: CASSPLFQYSYEQYF.